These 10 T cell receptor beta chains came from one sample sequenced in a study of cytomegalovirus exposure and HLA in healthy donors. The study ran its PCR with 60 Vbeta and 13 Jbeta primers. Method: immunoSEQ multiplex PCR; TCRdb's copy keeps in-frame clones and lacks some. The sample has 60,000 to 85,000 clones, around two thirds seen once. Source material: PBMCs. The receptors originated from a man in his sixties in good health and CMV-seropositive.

The CDR3 reads CASSETTGYRSPLHF. CDR3 DNA sequence: TGTGCCAGCAGTGAGACGACAGGGTATCGATCACCCCTCCACTTT. The chain recombines TRBV6-4 with TRBJ1-6; 7 bases agree with TRBD1. J lost 10 bases, V lost 3 bases, and 9 bases had no gene match. CDR3 length: 15 residues. Germline loops: CDR1 MRHNA, CDR2 SNTAGT.

The CDR3 DNA follows: TGTGCCAGCAGCTTAGGCGGGACAGCCAATTCACCCCTCCACTTT. This gives the protein CASSLGGTANSPLHF. The V call is TRBV7-2, the J call TRBJ1-6; 7 bases match TRBD1. The germline CDR1 and CDR2 sequences are SGHTA and FQGNSA. CDR3 length: 15 residues. V lost 1 base, J lost 7 bases, and 4 bases stayed unmatched.

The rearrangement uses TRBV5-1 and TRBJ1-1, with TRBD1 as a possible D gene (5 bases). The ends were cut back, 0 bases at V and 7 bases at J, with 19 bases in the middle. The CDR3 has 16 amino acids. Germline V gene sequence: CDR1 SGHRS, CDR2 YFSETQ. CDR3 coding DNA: TGCGCCAGCAGCTTGGCCGGGGGATACTCGGGAGGTGAAGCTTTCTTT. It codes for CASSLAGGYSGGEAFF.

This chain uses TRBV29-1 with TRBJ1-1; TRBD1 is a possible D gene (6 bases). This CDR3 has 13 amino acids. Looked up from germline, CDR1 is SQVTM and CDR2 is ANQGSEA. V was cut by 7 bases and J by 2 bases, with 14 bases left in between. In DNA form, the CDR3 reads TGCAGCGGGTCGACAGGTTTTAACACTGAAGCTTTCTTT. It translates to CSGSTGFNTEAFF.

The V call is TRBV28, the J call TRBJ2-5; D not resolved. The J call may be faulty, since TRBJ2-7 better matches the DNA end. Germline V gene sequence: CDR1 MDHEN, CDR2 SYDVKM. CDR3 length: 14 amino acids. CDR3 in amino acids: CASSLASVAYEQYF. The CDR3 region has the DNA TGTGCCAGCAGTTTAGCCAGCGTCGCTTACGAGCAGTACTTC.

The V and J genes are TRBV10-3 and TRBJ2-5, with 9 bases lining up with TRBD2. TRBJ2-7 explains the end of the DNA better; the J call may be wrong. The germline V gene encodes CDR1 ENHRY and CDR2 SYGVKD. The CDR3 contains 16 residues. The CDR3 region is CAISAVATSGSYEQYF. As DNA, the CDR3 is TGTGCCATCAGTGCGGTGGCGACTAGCGGCTCCTACGAGCAGTACTTC.

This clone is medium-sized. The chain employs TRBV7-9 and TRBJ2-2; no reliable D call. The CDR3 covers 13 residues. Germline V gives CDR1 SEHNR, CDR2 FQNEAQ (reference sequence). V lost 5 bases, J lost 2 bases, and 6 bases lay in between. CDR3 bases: TGTGCCAGCAGCCCCTCCAACACCGGGGAGCTGTTTTTT. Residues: CASSPSNTGELFF.

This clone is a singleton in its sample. CDR3 sequence (DNA): TGCGCCAGCAGCCCACGGACAGGCCTCGAAGATACGCAGTATTTT. Its protein product is CASSPRTGLEDTQYF. The chain couples TRBV5-1 to TRBJ2-3; 7 positions agree with TRBD1. J lost 5 bases, V lost 4 bases, and 10 bases had no gene match. This CDR3 has 15 amino acids. From germline, CDR1 is SGHRS and CDR2 YFSETQ. The variable domain in full, with the rest retrieved from reference TRBV5-1 and TRBJ2-3, is KAGVTQTPRYLIKTRGQQVTLSCSPISGHRSVSWYQQTPGQGLQFLFEYFSETQRNKGNFPGRFSGRQFSNSRSEMNVSTLELGDSALYLCASSPRTGLEDTQYFGPGTRLTVL.

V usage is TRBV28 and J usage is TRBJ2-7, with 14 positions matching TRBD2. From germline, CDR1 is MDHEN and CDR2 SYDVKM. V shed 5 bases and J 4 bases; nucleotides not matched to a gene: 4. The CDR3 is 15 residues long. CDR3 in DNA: TGTGCCAGCAGTGGGACTAGCGGGAGTAGGTACGAGCAGTACTTC. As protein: CASSGTSGSRYEQYF.

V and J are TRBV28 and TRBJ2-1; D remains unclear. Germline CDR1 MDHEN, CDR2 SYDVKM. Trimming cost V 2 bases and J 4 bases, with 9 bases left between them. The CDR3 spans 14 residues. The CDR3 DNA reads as TGTGCCAGCAGTTTAATGGCCGCATACAATGAGCAGTTCTTC. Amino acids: CASSLMAAYNEQFF.